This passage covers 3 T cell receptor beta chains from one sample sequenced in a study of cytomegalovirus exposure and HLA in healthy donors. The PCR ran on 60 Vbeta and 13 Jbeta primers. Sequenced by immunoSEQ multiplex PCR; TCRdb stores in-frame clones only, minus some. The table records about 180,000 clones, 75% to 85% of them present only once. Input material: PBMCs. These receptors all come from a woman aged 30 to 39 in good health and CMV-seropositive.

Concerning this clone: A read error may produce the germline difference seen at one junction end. Written as DNA, the CDR3 is TGTGCCAGCAGTCCAGACTTGCTCTCTGGGGCCAACGGCCTGACTTTC. Translated, it gives CASSPDLLSGANGLTF. The chain recombines TRBV28 with TRBJ2-6; tentatively, D is TRBD1 (5 bases). The CDR3 consists of 16 residues. CDR1 is MDHEN, CDR2 SYDVKM, per germline.

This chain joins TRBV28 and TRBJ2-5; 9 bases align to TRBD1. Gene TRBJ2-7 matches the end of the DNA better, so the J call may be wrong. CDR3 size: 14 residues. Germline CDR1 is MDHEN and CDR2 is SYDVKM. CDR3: CASSYRGRGYEQYF. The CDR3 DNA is TGTGCCAGCAGTTACAGGGGGCGCGGCTACGAGCAGTACTTC.

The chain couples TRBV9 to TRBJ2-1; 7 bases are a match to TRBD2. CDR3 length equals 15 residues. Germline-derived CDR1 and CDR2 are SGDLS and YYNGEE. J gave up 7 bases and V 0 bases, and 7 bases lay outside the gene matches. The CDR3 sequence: CASSVVGSGENEQFF. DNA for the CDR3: TGTGCCAGCAGCGTAGTGGGGAGCGGGGAAAATGAGCAGTTCTTC.